Presented here are 9 T cell receptor beta chains from one specimen sequenced in a study of tumor-infiltrating lymphocytes in primary liver carcinoma. The researchers obtained blood RNA from unsorted whole blood and also extracted germline DNA. Priming with a constant-region primer yielded TCR beta cDNA from approximately 500 ng total RNA. Construction of TCR beta libraries relied on three successive nested multiplex PCR rounds employing slightly modified ARM-PCR. The first two PCR rounds used TRBV1-TRBV30 primers with a Cbeta primer, about 9 cycles each. TCRdb re-analysed the multiplex PCR reads in MiXCR, keeping a single row per CDR3 protein. In the table there are about 180,000 distinct CDR3 sequences, about 60% of which are singletons. Material for sequencing was peripheral blood. Every receptor here comes from a man in his forties or fifties with primary liver carcinoma and hepatitis B virus infection.

In the case of this clonotype: Germline and junction disagree at one end, which may indicate a read error. The chain carries TRBV6-5 and TRBJ2-1, with 7 positions matching TRBD2. The V gene's germline CDR1 is MNHEY and CDR2 SVGAGI. This CDR3 region has 15 residues. The CDR3 spells CVSSSVAGVRNEQFF. Written as DNA, the CDR3 is TGTGTCAGCAGTTCTGTTGCGGGAGTGAGGAATGAGCAGTTCTTC.

With respect to this clonotype: This may stem from a read error, because a much larger clone lies one nucleotide away. The chain uses TRBV4-1 and TRBJ2-2; a possible D gene is TRBD2 (6 bases). Germline V lookup: CDR1 MGHRA, CDR2 YSYEKL. The CDR3 is 15 residues long. Here the CDR3 reads CASSQDHGGTGEPFF. The CDR3 nucleotides read TGCGCCAGCAGCCAAGATCACGGGGGAACCGGGGAGCCGTTTTTT.

The V call is TRBV12-5, the J call TRBJ2-7; D gene uncertain. The CDR3 contains 11 residues. With 3 bases removed from V and 3 bases from J, the gap between germline ends came to 3 bases. Germline CDR1 reads LGHNT; CDR2 reads FRNRAP. The CDR3 is CASGFDYEQYF. DNA of the CDR3: TGTGCTAGTGGTTTTGACTACGAGCAGTACTTC.

This chain uses TRBV4-1 with TRBJ2-7; the match to TRBD1 covers 10 bases. After removal of 5 bases from V and 4 bases from J, the junction contained 11 bases not matched to a gene. Germline-derived CDR1 and CDR2 are MGHRA and YSYEKL. This CDR3 contains 16 residues. Here the CDR3 reads CASSSLRDRGTYEQYF. As DNA, the CDR3 is TGCGCCAGCAGCTCCCTCCGGGACAGGGGAACGTACGAGCAGTACTTC.

Comments on this clonotype: This sequence may be a read error, since a much larger clone differs from it by one base. The V call is TRBV29-1, the J call TRBJ2-3; 7 bases map to TRBD2. V gave up 4 bases and J gave up 6 bases; unmatched junction bases: 7. This CDR3 has 13 amino acids. The germline CDR1 and CDR2 sequences are SQVTM and ANQGSEA. The CDR3 spells CSVGRSGMDTQYF. CDR3 bases: TGCAGCGTTGGTAGAAGCGGGATGGATACGCAGTATTTT.

A remark on this clonotype: The CDR3 ends on some other residue instead of the conserved phenylalanine or tryptophan, so this is likely a read error. The chain carries TRBV13 and TRBJ2-3, with a tentative D call TRBD2 (6 bases). In germline, CDR1 is PRHDT, CDR2 FYEKMQ (reference sequence). With 8 bases removed from V and 5 bases from J, the gap between germline ends came to 11 bases. The CDR3 is 12 residues long. The CDR3 coding sequence is TGTGCCAGCGGGGTGGGAGGAGATACGCAGTATCTT. This sequence encodes CASGVGGDTQYL.

The rearrangement links TRBV10-3 to TRBJ1-2; D unresolved. Germline-derived CDR1 and CDR2 are ENHRY and SYGVKD. This CDR3 comprises 13 residues. V was trimmed by 2 bases and J by 3 bases, leaving 7 bases between them. This chain's CDR3 is CAISENGDYGYTF. Here the CDR3 DNA reads TGTGCCATCAGTGAGAATGGGGACTATGGCTACACCTTC.

About this clonotype: This clone may be a read error of a much larger clone one base away. V is TRBV4-1 and J is TRBJ2-7; D may correspond to TRBD1 or TRBD2 (5 bases each). From germline, CDR1 is MGHRA and CDR2 YSYEKL. The CDR3 is made up of 14 amino acids. The CDR3: CASSKEIRDLEQYF. The DNA for the CDR3 is TGCGCCAGCAGCAAAGAAATTCGGGACCTCGAGCAGTACTTC.

This clonotype came up many times. V is TRBV11-1 and J is TRBJ2-3, with D possibly matching TRBD1 (6 bases). The CDR3 has 14 amino acids. CDR1 and CDR2 (germline): SGHAT, FQDESV (reference sequence). The V gene lost 1 base and the J gene lost 5 bases, with 10 bases spanning the gap. CDR3 sequence (DNA): TGTGCCAGCAGCTTAGGCAGGGGCGGAGATACGCAGTATTTT. Protein: CASSLGRGGDTQYF. The entire variable domain, with the rest obtained from reference TRBV11-1 and TRBJ2-3, is as follows: EAEVAQSPRYKITEKSQAVAFWCDPISGHATLYWYRQILGQGPELLVQFQDESVVDDSQLPKDRFSAERLKGVDSTLKIQPAELGDSAMYLCASSLGRGGDTQYFGPGTRLTVL.